The clone carrying this TCR beta chain appeared once. Antigen specificity is unknown. Study-wide findings and caveats: Larger-cohort validation covered only one TCR beta V-J rearrangement. The TCR gene usage of tumor memory CD4+ T cells clustered together with blood and lymph node memory CD4+ cells and with lymph node naive CD4+ cells.

One entry per CDR3 protein, called by TCRdb with MiXCR from the 5' RACE reads. Among approximately 60,000 distinct CDR3 sequences, around 21% were seen once, and the ten largest hold 2.5% to 3.5%. Treg sorting used a CD4+CD25+CD127-/low gate. With 4 bases removed from V and 4 bases from J, the gap between germline ends came to 17 bases. CDR3 size: 15 residues. The germline gives CDR1 SGHNT, CDR2 YYREEE (reference sequence). This sequence joins TRBV5-4 and TRBJ1-2; the D is unclear. The clonotype was recovered from a female donor with breast cancer. The sequenced sample consisted of tumor-infiltrating Tregs sorted from the breast tumor. The CDR3 sequence is CASSRSGSGGYGYTF. The CDR3 DNA reads as TGTGCCAGCAGCCGGAGCGGATCTGGAGGCTATGGCTACACCTTC.